The 7 T cell receptor beta chains given below trace back to one sample, sequenced in a study of blood T cell repertoires in COVID-19. Sequencing was performed with immunoSEQ multiplex PCR; in TCRdb, only in-frame clones are kept and a portion is missing. The table records over 60,000 clones, 84% of them present only once. The sample taken for sequencing was peripheral blood. The source is a human donor in a cohort sampled during active COVID-19.

This sequence joins TRBV7-8 and TRBJ1-1, with TRBD1 matching over 9 bases. V lost 1 base, J lost 4 bases, and 4 bases stayed unmatched. The CDR3 consists of 15 residues. Germline V gene data show CDR1 as SGHVS and CDR2 as FQNEAQ. DNA for the CDR3: TGTGCCAGCAGCTTAGGGGACAGGGCTATCACTGAAGCTTTCTTT. The encoded protein is CASSLGDRAITEAFF.

This chain links TRBV19 with TRBJ1-5; possible D gene TRBD1, 5 bases. Between the trimmed V and J ends, which lost 1 base and 4 bases, there was a span of 14 bases. In germline, CDR1 is LNHDA, CDR2 SQIVND (reference sequence). The CDR3 has 16 residues. CDR3 in DNA: TGTGCCAGTAGTATAGTCCCCAGCGGGGGTAATCAGCCCCAGCATTTT. Translated, it gives CASSIVPSGGNQPQHF.

The chain is built from TRBV7-8 and TRBJ1-1; D ambiguous. This CDR3 has 16 amino acids. V lost 5 bases and J 0 bases, leaving 16 bases between the germline ends. Germline lookup yields CDR1 SGHVS and CDR2 FQNEAQ. This CDR3 reads CASSKDSATLNTEAFF. The CDR3 DNA follows: TGTGCCAGCAGCAAAGATTCCGCCACACTGAACACTGAAGCTTTCTTT. The full variable domain, its missing parts supplied by reference TRBV7-8 and TRBJ1-1, is GAGVSQSPRYKVAKRGQDVALRCDPISGHVSLFWYQQALGQGPEFLTYFQNEAQLDKSGLPSDRFFAERPEGSVSTLKIQRTQQEDSAVYLCASSKDSATLNTEAFFGQGTRLTVV.

This clone is a singleton in its sample. The chain combines TRBV5-1 with TRBJ2-3; a weak D match, TRBD1 (5 bases). This CDR3 region has 13 residues. Trimming took 2 bases from V and 5 from J, leaving 9 bases between them. Germline V gene data show CDR1 as SGHRS and CDR2 as YFSETQ. The CDR3 DNA follows: TGCGCCAGCAGCTTTGGACACAGAGATACGCAGTATTTT. It specifies CASSFGHRDTQYF.

The genes are TRBV5-6 and TRBJ1-1, with D hard to call. CDR3 length equals 12 residues. The V gene lost 4 bases and the J gene lost 6 bases, with 10 bases spanning the gap. CDR1 and CDR2 from the germline V gene are SGHDT and YYEEEE. CDR3 DNA: TGTGCCAGCAGCCCCCCCGGGTCTGAAGCTTTCTTT. This encodes CASSPPGSEAFF. The complete variable domain, with remaining parts taken from reference TRBV5-6 and TRBJ1-1, reads DAGVTQSPTHLIKTRGQQVTLRCSPKSGHDTVSWYQQALGQGPQFIFQYYEEEERQRGNFPDRFSGHQFPNYSSELNVNALLLGDSALYLCASSPPGSEAFFGQGTRLTVV.

The CDR3 is CASSQTSGGLNEQYF. Written as DNA, the CDR3 is TGCGCCAGCAGCCAGACTAGCGGGGGGCTAAACGAGCAGTACTTC. The V call is TRBV5-1, the J call TRBJ2-7; 13 bases agree with TRBD2. Germline V gives CDR1 SGHRS, CDR2 YFSETQ. J was trimmed by 5 bases and V by 4 bases; bases with no gene match: 6. This CDR3 comprises 15 residues.

DNA for the CDR3: TGTGCCAGTAGTATTACGGACAGGGGTTTCTACAATGAGCAGTTCTTC. Its translation: CASSITDRGFYNEQFF. J is TRBJ2-1 and V is TRBV19; TRBD1 aligns across 9 bases. The CDR3 sequence is 16 residues long. Germline CDR1 is LNHDA and CDR2 is SQIVND (reference sequence). V trimming: 3 bases; J trimming: 3 bases; junction bases outside the gene matches: 6.